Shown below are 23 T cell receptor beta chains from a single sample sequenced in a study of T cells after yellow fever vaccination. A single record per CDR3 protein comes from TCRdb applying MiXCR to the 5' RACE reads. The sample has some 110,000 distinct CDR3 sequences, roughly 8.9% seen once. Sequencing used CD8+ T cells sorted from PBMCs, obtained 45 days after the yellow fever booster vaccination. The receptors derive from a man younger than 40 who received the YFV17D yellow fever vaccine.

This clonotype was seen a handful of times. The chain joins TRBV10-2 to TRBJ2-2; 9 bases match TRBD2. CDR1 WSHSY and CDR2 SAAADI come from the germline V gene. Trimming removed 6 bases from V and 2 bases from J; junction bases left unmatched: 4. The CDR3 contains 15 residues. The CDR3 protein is CASRLLAGNTGELFF. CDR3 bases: TGCGCCAGCAGGCTGCTAGCGGGAAACACCGGGGAGCTGTTTTTT.

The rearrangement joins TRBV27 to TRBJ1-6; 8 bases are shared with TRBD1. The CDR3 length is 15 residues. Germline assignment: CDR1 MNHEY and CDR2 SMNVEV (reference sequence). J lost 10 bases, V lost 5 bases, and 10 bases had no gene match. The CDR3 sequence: CASSPQDRDASPLHF. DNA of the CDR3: TGTGCCAGCAGTCCTCAGGACAGGGACGCCTCACCCCTCCACTTT.

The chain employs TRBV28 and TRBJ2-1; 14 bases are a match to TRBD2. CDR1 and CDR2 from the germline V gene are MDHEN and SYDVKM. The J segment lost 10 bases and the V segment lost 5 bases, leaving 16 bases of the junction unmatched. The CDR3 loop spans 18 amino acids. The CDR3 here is CASSPPGLAGELAGEQFF. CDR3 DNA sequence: TGTGCCAGCAGTCCTCCGGGACTAGCGGGAGAGCTGGCAGGCGAGCAGTTCTTC.

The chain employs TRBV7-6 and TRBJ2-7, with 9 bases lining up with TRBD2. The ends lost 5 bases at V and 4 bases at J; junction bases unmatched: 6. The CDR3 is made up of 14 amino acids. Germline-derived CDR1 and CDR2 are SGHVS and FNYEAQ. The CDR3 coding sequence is TGTGCCAGCAGCCCCCCTAGCGGGAATTACGAGCAGTACTTC. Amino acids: CASSPPSGNYEQYF.

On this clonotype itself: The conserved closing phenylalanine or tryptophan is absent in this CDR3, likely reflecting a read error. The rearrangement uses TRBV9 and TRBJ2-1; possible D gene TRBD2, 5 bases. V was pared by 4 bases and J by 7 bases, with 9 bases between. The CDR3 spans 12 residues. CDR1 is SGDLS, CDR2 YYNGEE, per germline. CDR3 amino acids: CASSPWTNEQFL. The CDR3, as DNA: TGTGCCAGCAGCCCCTGGACTAATGAGCAGTTCTTG.

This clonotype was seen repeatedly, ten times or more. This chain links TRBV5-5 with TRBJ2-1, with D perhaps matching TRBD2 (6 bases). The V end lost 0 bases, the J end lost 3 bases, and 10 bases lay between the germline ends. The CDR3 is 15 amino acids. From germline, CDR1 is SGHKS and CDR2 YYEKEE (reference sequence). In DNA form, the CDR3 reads TGTGCCAGCAGCTTGGGCGGGACCAGCTACAATGAGCAGTTCTTC. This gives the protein CASSLGGTSYNEQFF.

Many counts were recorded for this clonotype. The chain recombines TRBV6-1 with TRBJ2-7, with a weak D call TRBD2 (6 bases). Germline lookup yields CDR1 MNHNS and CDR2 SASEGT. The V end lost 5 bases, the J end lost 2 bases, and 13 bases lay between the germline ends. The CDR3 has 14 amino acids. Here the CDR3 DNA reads TGTGCCAGCAGTCAATCCGGGACTGCCTACGAGCAGTACTTC. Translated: CASSQSGTAYEQYF.

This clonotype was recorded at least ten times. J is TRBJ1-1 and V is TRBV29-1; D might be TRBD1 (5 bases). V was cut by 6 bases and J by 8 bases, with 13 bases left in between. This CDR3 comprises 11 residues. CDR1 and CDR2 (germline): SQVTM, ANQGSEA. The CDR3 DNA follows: TGCAGCGTCGACCACGGGGCAGAAGCTTTCTTT. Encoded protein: CSVDHGAEAFF.

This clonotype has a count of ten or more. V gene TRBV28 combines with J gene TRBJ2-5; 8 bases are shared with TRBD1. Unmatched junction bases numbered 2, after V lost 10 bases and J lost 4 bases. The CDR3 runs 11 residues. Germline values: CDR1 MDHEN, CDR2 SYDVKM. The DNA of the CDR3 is TGTGCCACCGGACAGGGAGAGACCCAGTACTTC. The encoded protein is CATGQGETQYF.

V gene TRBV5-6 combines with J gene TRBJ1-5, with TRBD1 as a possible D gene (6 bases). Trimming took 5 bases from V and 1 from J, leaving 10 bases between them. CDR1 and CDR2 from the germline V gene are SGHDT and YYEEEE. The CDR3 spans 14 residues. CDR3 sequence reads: CASSFGQSNQPQHF. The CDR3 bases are TGTGCCAGCAGTTTCGGACAGAGCAATCAGCCCCAGCATTTT.

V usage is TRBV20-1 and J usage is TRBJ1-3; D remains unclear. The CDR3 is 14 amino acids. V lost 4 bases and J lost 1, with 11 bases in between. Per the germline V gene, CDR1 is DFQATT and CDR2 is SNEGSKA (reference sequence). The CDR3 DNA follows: TGCAGTGCTATCCGGCTTTCTTCTGGAAACACCATATATTTT. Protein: CSAIRLSSGNTIYF.

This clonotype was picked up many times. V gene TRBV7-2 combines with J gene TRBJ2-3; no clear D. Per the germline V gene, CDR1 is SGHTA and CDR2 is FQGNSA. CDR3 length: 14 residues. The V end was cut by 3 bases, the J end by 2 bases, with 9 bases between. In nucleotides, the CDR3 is TGTGCCAGCAGCTTTTACGGACCCACAGATACGCAGTATTTT. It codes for CASSFYGPTDTQYF.

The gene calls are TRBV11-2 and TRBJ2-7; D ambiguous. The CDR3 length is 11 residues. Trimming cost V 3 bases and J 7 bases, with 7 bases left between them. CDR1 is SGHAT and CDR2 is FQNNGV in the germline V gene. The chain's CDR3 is CASSLETEQYF. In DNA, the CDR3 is TGTGCCAGCAGCTTGGAGACAGAGCAGTACTTC. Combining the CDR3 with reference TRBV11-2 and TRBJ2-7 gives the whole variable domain EAGVAQSPRYKIIEKRQSVAFWCNPISGHATLYWYQQILGQGPKLLIQFQNNGVVDDSQLPKDRFSAERLKGVDSTLKIQPAKLEDSAVYLCASSLETEQYFGPGTRLTVT.

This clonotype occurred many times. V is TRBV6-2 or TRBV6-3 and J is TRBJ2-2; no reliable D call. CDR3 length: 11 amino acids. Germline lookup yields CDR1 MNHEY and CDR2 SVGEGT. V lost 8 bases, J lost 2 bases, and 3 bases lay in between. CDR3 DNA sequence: TGTGCCAGCCTCAACACCGGGGAGCTGTTTTTT. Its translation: CASLNTGELFF.

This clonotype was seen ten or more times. The CDR3 nucleotides are TGCGCCAGCAGCTTGGGCCTAGCGGGAGTGAGCAATGAGCAGTTCTTC. Its protein product is CASSLGLAGVSNEQFF. The gene calls are TRBV5-1 and TRBJ2-1; TRBD2 matches at 10 bases. CDR1 is SGHRS and CDR2 is YFSETQ in the germline V gene. Trimming cost V 0 bases and J 6 bases; bases outside gene matches: 6. CDR3 length: 16 amino acids. Filled out from reference TRBV5-1 and TRBJ2-1, the complete variable domain reads KAGVTQTPRYLIKTRGQQVTLSCSPISGHRSVSWYQQTPGQGLQFLFEYFSETQRNKGNFPGRFSGRQFSNSRSEMNVSTLELGDSALYLCASSLGLAGVSNEQFFGPGTRLTVL.

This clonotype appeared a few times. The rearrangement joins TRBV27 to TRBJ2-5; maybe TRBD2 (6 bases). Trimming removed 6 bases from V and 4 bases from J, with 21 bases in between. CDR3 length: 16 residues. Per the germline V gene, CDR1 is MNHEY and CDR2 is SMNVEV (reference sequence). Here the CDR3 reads CASSPLAGGMGETQYF. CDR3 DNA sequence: TGTGCCAGCAGCCCCCTAGCCGGGGGAATGGGAGAGACCCAGTACTTC.

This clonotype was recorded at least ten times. The CDR3 protein is CSADPLLNQPQHF. In nucleotides, the CDR3 is TGCAGTGCCGACCCCCTCCTCAATCAGCCCCAGCATTTT. The V and J genes are TRBV20-1 and TRBJ1-5; unclear D gene. Germline V gene lookup returns CDR1 DFQATT and CDR2 SNEGSKA (reference sequence). This CDR3 has 13 amino acids. V was cut by 6 bases and J by 3 bases, with 12 bases left in between.

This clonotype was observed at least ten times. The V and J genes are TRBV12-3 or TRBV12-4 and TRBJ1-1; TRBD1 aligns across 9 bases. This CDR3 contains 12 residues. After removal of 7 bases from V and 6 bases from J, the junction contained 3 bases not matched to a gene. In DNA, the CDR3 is TGTGCCAGCATTGGACAGGGGCCTGAAGCTTTCTTT. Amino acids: CASIGQGPEAFF.

The chain's CDR3 is CASSWPLAEPYNEQFF. CDR3 nucleotide sequence: TGTGCCAGCAGTTGGCCCCTAGCGGAACCTTACAATGAGCAGTTCTTC. V usage is TRBV2 and J usage is TRBJ2-1; 7 bases fit TRBD2. The CDR3 covers 16 residues. V shed 5 bases, J shed 4 bases, and the junction held 11 bases outside the gene matches. Germline V gives CDR1 SNHLY, CDR2 FYNNEI.

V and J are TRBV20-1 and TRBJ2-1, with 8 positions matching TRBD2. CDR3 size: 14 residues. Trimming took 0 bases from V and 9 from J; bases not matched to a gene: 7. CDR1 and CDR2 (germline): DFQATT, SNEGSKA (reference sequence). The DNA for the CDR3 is TGCAGTGCTAGAGATACGGGAGGGCCGGGTGAGCAGTTCTTC. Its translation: CSARDTGGPGEQFF.

The CDR3 bases are TGTGCCAGCAGTTACTCGATGGCGGCGGGGGCGGGTGAGCAGTACTTC. Translation: CASSYSMAAGAGEQYF. J is TRBJ2-7 and V is TRBV6-5; maybe TRBD2 (7 bases). There are 16 residues in the CDR3. From germline, CDR1 is MNHEY and CDR2 SVGAGI. Trimming pared 0 bases from V and 7 bases from J, leaving 19 bases between.

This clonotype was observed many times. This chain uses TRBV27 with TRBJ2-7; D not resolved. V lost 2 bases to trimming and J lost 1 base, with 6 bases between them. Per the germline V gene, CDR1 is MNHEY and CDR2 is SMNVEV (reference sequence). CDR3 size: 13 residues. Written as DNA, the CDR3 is TGTGCCAGCAGTTTAGAGCCGTCCTACGAGCAGTACTTC. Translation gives CASSLEPSYEQYF.

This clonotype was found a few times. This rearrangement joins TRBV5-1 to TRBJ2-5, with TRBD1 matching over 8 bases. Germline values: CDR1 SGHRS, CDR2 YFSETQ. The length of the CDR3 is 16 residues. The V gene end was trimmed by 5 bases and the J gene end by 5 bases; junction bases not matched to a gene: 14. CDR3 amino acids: CASSKGSGGARETQYF. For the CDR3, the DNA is TGCGCCAGCAGTAAAGGATCAGGGGGCGCGCGGGAGACCCAGTACTTC.